This T cell receptor beta chain appears in the sequencing data of a study of blood T cell repertoires in COVID-19. Study details: Acute-phase and convalescent COVID-19 samples originated in the United States, Italy and Spain. T cells, B-cell-depleted T cells, or PBMCs supplied cDNA or gDNA.

Original methodology: Amplification of reference gene primers provided the estimated nucleated cell counts. The table came from immunoSEQ multiplex PCR; TCRdb's copy has only in-frame clones and leaves some out. The V and J calls and clone size are taken from that table; D and trimming were inferred from the DNA. The sample lists about 87,000 clones, over 70% seen once, with roughly 4.2% in the top ten. This clone is a singleton in its sample. The TCR originated in a woman between 50 and 59 years old with acute or convalescent COVID-19. The sample was peripheral blood.

CDR3 residues: CASSHLGVYGYTF. CDR3 sequence (DNA): TGTGCCAGCAGCCACCTAGGGGTTTATGGCTACACCTTC. The chain uses TRBV14 and TRBJ1-2; a possible D gene is TRBD1 (5 bases). V lost 3 bases, J lost 5 bases, and 10 bases lay in between. This CDR3 region has 13 residues. Germline CDR1 and CDR2: SGHDN and FVKESK.